This is a list of T cell receptor beta chains from one sample in a study of blood T cell repertoires in COVID-19. Measured with immunoSEQ multiplex PCR; TCRdb has only the in-frame clones, and not every one. The table includes 95,000 to 120,000 clones, 90% detected once. Sequencing was done on a sample of peripheral blood. These receptors were obtained from a woman aged 45-60 years with acute or convalescent COVID-19. CDR3s include the opening cysteine and the closing phenylalanine or tryptophan. The order of the fields is J gene, clone size, V gene, D gene, CDR3 DNA, CDR3 protein. D genes are given only for firm matches. Size tells how often a clone was seen (once, few, many) or the class of an expanded clone, and some rows leave it out.

>TRBJ1-4|NA|TRBV5-1|TRBD1
TGCGCCAGCAGCTTGGGGTATGGACAGGGTAATGAAAAACTGTTTTTT
CASSLGYGQGNEKLFF
>TRBJ1-5|once|TRBV2|NA
TGTGCCAGCAGTCTACAGAATAGCAATCAGCCCCAGCATTTT
CASSLQNSNQPQHF
>TRBJ2-4|NA|TRBV29-1|NA
TGCAGCGTTGTTCCCGAGGGGAGGCTAGCCAAAAACATTCAGTACTTC
CSVVPEGRLAKNIQYF
>TRBJ2-2|NA|TRBV30|NA
TGTGCCTGGAGTCGTACGAACACCGGGGAGCTGTTTTTT
CAWSRTNTGELFF
>TRBJ2-7|NA|TRBV5-6|NA
TGTGCCAGCAGCTTGGCTCCTGACATCTACGAGCAGTACTTC
CASSLAPDIYEQYF
>TRBJ1-3|once|TRBV25-1|NA
TGTGCCAGCAGGGAGGGGACCTACTCTGGAAACACCATATATTTT
CASREGTYSGNTIYF
>TRBJ1-3|once|TRBV2|TRBD1
TGTGCCAGCAGAGCCGGGACAGGGTTTGGAAACACCATATATTTT
CASRAGTGFGNTIYF
>TRBJ1-1|NA|TRBV30|NA
TGTGCCTGGAAGGGGGATCCGGGCACTGAAGCTTTCTTT
CAWKGDPGTEAFF
>TRBJ1-3|NA|TRBV6-1|NA
TGTGCCAGCAGTGAAACAGGAAACGGAAACACCATATATTTT
CASSETGNGNTIYF
>TRBJ1-2|NA|TRBV14|TRBD1
TGTGCCAGCAGCCAAGATTGGACAGGGGTAATCGGCTACACCTTC
CASSQDWTGVIGYTF
>TRBJ1-2|NA|TRBV6-6|NA
TGTGCCAGCAGTCTCAGGCACGACTATGGCTACACCTTC
CASSLRHDYGYTF
>TRBJ1-6|few|TRBV18|NA
TGTGCCAGCTCTGCCAGGGAGGATTCACCCCTCCACTTT
CASSAREDSPLHF
>TRBJ2-7|NA|TRBV15|NA
TGTGCCACCAAGCCCGGGACAACCTACGAGCAGTACTTC
CATKPGTTYEQYF
>TRBJ2-7|NA|TRBV7-2|NA
TGTGCCAGCAGCTATCTATACGAACAGTACTTC
CASSYLYEQYF
>TRBJ1-1|NA|TRBV19|TRBD1
TGTGCCAGTACGTTCGGGGATTACAGGGGGCCGCGGACTGAAGCTTTCTTT
CASTFGDYRGPRTEAFF
>TRBJ2-1|NA|TRBV9|TRBD2
TGTGCCAGCAGCCTACGACCCCCCACTAGCGTTGGGTCCTACAATGAGCAGTTCTTC
CASSLRPPTSVGSYNEQFF
>TRBJ2-4|NA|TRBV5-8|NA
TGTGCCAGCAGCCTCCCGACAGTAAGCATTCAGTACTTC
CASSLPTVSIQYF
>TRBJ1-3|NA|TRBV3-1/TRBV3-2|TRBD1
TGTGCCAGCAGCGTGCGACCGGGACAGGGGTTAAACACCATATATTTT
CASSVRPGQGLNTIYF
>TRBJ1-1|NA|TRBV28|NA
TGTGCCAGCAGTCCCTCCGGCGGAGGTACTGAAGCTTTCTTT
CASSPSGGGTEAFF
>TRBJ1-6|once|TRBV6-5|TRBD1
TGTGCCAGCAGTTACAGAGGACAGGGACATAATTCACCCCTCCACTTT
CASSYRGQGHNSPLHF
>TRBJ1-2|NA|TRBV7-2|NA
TGTGCCAGCAGCCCTCGGACAACTACTACTAACTATGGCTACACCTTC
CASSPRTTTTNYGYTF
>TRBJ2-5|NA|TRBV18|NA
TGTGCCAGCTCGGGGATACAGGAAGAGACCCAGTACTTC
CASSGIQEETQYF
>TRBJ1-1|NA|TRBV25-1|TRBD1
TGTGCCAGCAGTTTTCAGGGGGCCTTGGGAGCTTTCTTT
CASSFQGALGAFF
>TRBJ2-7|NA|TRBV4-1|TRBD2
TGCGCCAGCAGCCAAGACCGGCTAGCGGGAGGAGACTACGAGCAGTACTTC
CASSQDRLAGGDYEQYF
>TRBJ2-7|NA|TRBV7-2|TRBD2
TGTGCCAGCAGCTTAGCGCCGGCTAGCGGGAGCTACGAGCAGTACTTC
CASSLAPASGSYEQYF
>TRBJ1-1|few|TRBV5-1|NA
TGCGCCAGCGGAGTGGATCCCATGAACACTGAAGCTTTCTTT
CASGVDPMNTEAFF
>TRBJ1-2|NA|TRBV2|TRBD1
TGTGCCAGCAGTGGCCCGGGACAGGGAAGCTATGGCTACACCTTC
CASSGPGQGSYGYTF
>TRBJ1-1|once|TRBV13|TRBD1
TGTGCCAGCAGCTTACGGACAGGGGCTATGAACACTGAAGCTTTCTTT
CASSLRTGAMNTEAFF
>TRBJ1-2|once|TRBV4-3|TRBD1
TGCGCCAGCAGCCAAGTTGAGACAGGGACACGGGATGGCTACACCTTC
CASSQVETGTRDGYTF
>TRBJ2-1|NA|TRBV28|TRBD2
TGTGCCGGACAGAGCGGGAGTACGAATGAGCAGTTCTTC
CAGQSGSTNEQFF
>TRBJ2-7|NA|TRBV5-4|NA
TGTGCCAGCAGCTTGGAAACGACATCCTACGAGCAGTACTTC
CASSLETTSYEQYF
>TRBJ1-5|NA|TRBV2|NA
TGTGCCAGCCGGGGACAAGTAAATAGCAATCAGCCCCAGCATTTT
CASRGQVNSNQPQHF
>TRBJ2-7|NA|TRBV6-5|NA
TGTGCCAGCAGTTACTTTTCGGGGAAGCCGTGGGAGCAGTACTTC
CASSYFSGKPWEQYF
>TRBJ1-1|NA|TRBV30|TRBD1
TGTGCCGGGGGACAGGAGAACACTGAAGCTTTCTTT
CAGGQENTEAFF
>TRBJ1-4|once|TRBV19|TRBD1
TGTGCCAGTAGGGAGACAGGGGGAAGGGAAAAACTGTTTTTT
CASRETGGREKLFF
>TRBJ1-2|NA|TRBV5-1|TRBD1
TGCGCCAGCAGCTCGAAAGACACGGGACAGGGGGCCTATGGCTACACCTTC
CASSSKDTGQGAYGYTF
>TRBJ1-2|once|TRBV24-1|NA
TGTGCCACCAGTGAAACAGGGTACTATGGCTACACCTTC
CATSETGYYGYTF
>TRBJ2-7|NA|TRBV3-1/TRBV3-2|TRBD1
TGTGCCAGCAGCCAAGATCGCGAACCAGGGGGCGAATCCTACGAGCAGTACTTC
CASSQDREPGGESYEQYF
>TRBJ1-2|NA|TRBV3-1/TRBV3-2|NA
TGTGCCAGCAGCCAAGGTCGGGTGCGGACTCTCCCCTTCGGCTACACCTTC
CASSQGRVRTLPFGYTF
>TRBJ2-1|NA|TRBV30|TRBD2
TGTGCCTGGAGTAGGCTAGCGGGAGTAAGGAATGAGCAGTTCTTC
CAWSRLAGVRNEQFF
>TRBJ1-1|NA|TRBV5-5|TRBD1
TGTGCCAGCAGCTTAGGGACAGGAGAGACTTTGAACACTGAAGCTTTCTTT
CASSLGTGETLNTEAFF
>TRBJ2-2|NA|TRBV30|TRBD2
TGTGCCTGGAGTGTAGCGGGGGGGCCTAACGGGGAGCTGTTTTTT
CAWSVAGGPNGELFF
>TRBJ1-6|NA|TRBV29-1|NA
TGCAGCGTTAATCAGGGCTCTAATTCACCCCTCCACTTT
CSVNQGSNSPLHF
>TRBJ1-2|NA|TRBV6-5|NA
TGTGCCAGCAGTTACGGGAGGGACTATGGCTACACCTTC
CASSYGRDYGYTF
>TRBJ2-1|NA|TRBV5-5|TRBD2
TGTGCCAGCAGCTTGCCTAGCGGGGGGAACAATGAGCAGTTCTTC
CASSLPSGGNNEQFF
>TRBJ1-3|NA|TRBV6-5|NA
TGTGCCAGCTACCCGGGCTCTGGAAACACCATATATTTT
CASYPGSGNTIYF